The subject of this entry is one TCR beta chain. This sample is part of a study of blood T cell repertoires in COVID-19. On the study more broadly: The origin of the acute and convalescent COVID-19 samples was the United States, Italy and Spain. Nucleic acid was either cDNA or gDNA, and it came from T cells, B-cell-depleted T cells, or PBMCs.

Per the original methods: Amplification from reference gene primers served as the basis for estimated nucleated cell counts. The table came from immunoSEQ multiplex PCR; TCRdb's copy has only in-frame clones and leaves some out. Clone size and V and J calls were adopted from that table, with D and trimming inferred from the DNA. The data contain about 200,000 clones, roughly 90% of them singletons. All recovered Cohort 3 donors got two negative PCRs, got clearance, or saw symptom resolution. Trimming removed 5 bases from V and 6 bases from J, with 14 bases in between. CDR3 length equals 14 residues. Germline V gene lookup returns CDR1 LNHDA and CDR2 SQIVND (reference sequence).

This TCR was sampled from a woman under 30 who had recovered from COVID-19. The sample taken for sequencing was PBMCs or T cells enriched from blood (not recorded which). The V call is TRBV19, the J call TRBJ1-5, with a tentative D call TRBD1 (6 bases). In DNA form, the CDR3 reads TGTGCCAGTAGTCCCTTCCAGGGGTCTCAGCCCCAGCATTTT. Translation: CASSPFQGSQPQHF. Drawing the rest from reference TRBV19 and TRBJ1-5, the complete variable domain is DGGITQSPKYLFRKEGQNVTLSCEQNLNHDAMYWYRQDPGQGLRLIYYSQIVNDFQKGDIAEGYSVSREKKESFPLTVTSAQKNPTAFYLCASSPFQGSQPQHFGDGTRLSIL.